A selection of T cell receptor beta chains follows, all from one sample in a study of CD8+CD57+ T cells in acquired aplastic anemia. TCRdb passed the reads through MiXCR, listing each CDR3 protein once. The table has roughly 180,000 distinct CDR3 sequences, 48% seen once. The sample comprised sorted CD4+, CD8+, or CD8+CD57+ T cells (not recorded which) from PBMCs. The receptors stem from a human donor with aplastic anemia. CDR3s include the opening cysteine and the closing phenylalanine or tryptophan. D genes are given only for firm matches. Not every row has a clone size; where given, it reads once, few, many or a size class.

CDR3aa	CDR3nt	d_gene	abundance	j_gene	v_gene	len
CASRPPVGAGGPDTQYF	TGTGCCAGCAGGCCCCCCGTAGGAGCGGGGGGGCCGGATACGCAGTATTTT	TRBD2	NA	TRBJ2-3	TRBV6-1	17
CASSVLQGLNTEAFF	TGTGCCAGCAGTGTTTTACAGGGTTTGAACACTGAAGCTTTCTTT	NA	NA	TRBJ1-1	TRBV25-1	15
CASSPGQGGYSPLHF	TGTGCCAGCAGCCCAGGACAGGGCGGTTACTCACCCCTCCACTTT	TRBD1	NA	TRBJ1-6	TRBV5-4	15
CASSQFGTSGLYEQYF	TGTGCCAGCAGCCAATTCGGGACTAGCGGACTCTACGAGCAGTACTTC	TRBD2	NA	TRBJ2-7	TRBV10-2	16
CASSLAGNTDTQYF	TGTGCCAGCAGCCTAGCGGGGAACACAGATACGCAGTATTTT	TRBD2	few	TRBJ2-3	TRBV7-6	14
CASSPGLSSYNSPLHF	TGTGCCAGCAGCCCGGGACTGAGCTCCTATAATTCACCCCTCCACTTT	NA	many	TRBJ1-6	TRBV7-9	16
CASSGPGRLCSGNTIYF	TGTGCCAGCAGTGGCCCTGGGAGGCTGTGCTCTGGAAACACCATATATTTT	NA	NA	TRBJ1-3	TRBV25-1	17
CVSSQDLRSGNTIYF	TGTGTCAGCAGCCAAGATCTGCGCTCTGGAAACACCATATATTTT	NA	few	TRBJ1-3	TRBV3-1	15
CSADLSGGFSHEQYF	TGCAGTGCTGACCTTAGCGGGGGGTTTTCCCACGAGCAGTACTTC	TRBD2	NA	TRBJ2-7	TRBV20-1	15
CASLGVQEGYGYTF	TGTGCCAGCCTAGGAGTACAGGAGGGCTATGGCTACACCTTC	NA	many	TRBJ1-2	TRBV6-1	14
CASSQARGPPLF	TGTGCCAGCAGCCAAGCTCGGGGACCTCCCCTCTTC	NA	NA	TRBJ2-7	TRBV7-9	12
CASSLDRGPGNYGYTF	TGTGCCAGCAGCTTAGACAGGGGGCCCGGTAACTATGGCTACACCTTC	TRBD1	NA	TRBJ1-2	TRBV5-4	16
CASSFQQGVYNEQFF	TGCGCCAGCAGCTTCCAGCAGGGTGTCTACAATGAGCAGTTCTTC	NA	NA	TRBJ2-1	TRBV5-1	15
CASSLAQGSSSYEQYF	TGTGCCAGCAGCTTAGCTCAGGGGTCGAGCTCCTACGAGCAGTACTTC	NA	many	TRBJ2-7	TRBV7-2	16
CASSLGASGTGELFF	TGTGCCAGCAGCTTAGGGGCTAGCGGTACCGGGGAGCTGTTTTTT	TRBD2	NA	TRBJ2-2	TRBV7-6	15
CATSGTSGGPYQETQYF	TGTGCCACCAGTGGGACTAGCGGGGGCCCGTACCAAGAGACCCAGTACTTC	TRBD2	NA	TRBJ2-5	TRBV24-1	17
CASGGEGTDTQYF	TGTGCTAGTGGGGGAGAGGGCACAGATACGCAGTATTTT	NA	few	TRBJ2-3	TRBV12-5	13
CACSLGQGVAKNIQYF	TGTGCCTGCAGCCTCGGACAGGGGGTAGCCAAAAACATTCAGTACTTC	TRBD1	NA	TRBJ2-4	TRBV11-2	16
CASRGTGGDGYTF	TGTGCCAGCAGGGGGACAGGGGGCGATGGCTACACCTTC	TRBD1	many	TRBJ1-2	TRBV2	13
CASAFRPGGYTF	TGTGCCAGCGCCTTTCGTCCGGGTGGCTACACCTTC	NA	NA	TRBJ1-2	TRBV6-1	12
CASRERSGANVLTF	TGTGCCAGCAGGGAAAGATCTGGGGCCAACGTCCTGACTTTC	NA	NA	TRBJ2-6	TRBV2	14
CASSQRDNPYEQYF	TGCGCCAGCAGCCAAAGGGACAATCCCTACGAGCAGTACTTC	NA	once	TRBJ2-7	TRBV11-3	14
CASRGVKTGVGYTF	TGTGCCTCAAGGGGGGTAAAGACAGGGGTAGGCTACACCTTC	TRBD1	few	TRBJ1-2	TRBV28	14
CASRVSGIIADTQYF	TGTGCCAGCAGAGTTAGCGGGATTATCGCAGATACGCAGTATTTT	TRBD2	NA	TRBJ2-3	TRBV2	15
CASTPRVGGNTGELFF	TGTGCCAGCACTCCCCGCGTTGGGGGGAACACCGGGGAGCTGTTTTTT	NA	NA	TRBJ2-2	TRBV19	16
CASSPTETQYF	TGTGCCAGCAGCCCTACGGAGACCCAGTACTTC	NA	NA	TRBJ2-5	TRBV7-2	11
CASSIVWADTQYF	TGTGCCAGTAGTATAGTGTGGGCAGATACGCAGTATTTT	NA	many	TRBJ2-3	TRBV19	13
CASKSRGGPDNEQFF	TGTGCCTCCAAATCTAGAGGGGGGCCGGATAATGAGCAGTTCTTC	NA	many	TRBJ2-1	TRBV10-3	15
CASSVGGAQETQYF	TGTGCCAGCAGCGTGGGTGGGGCCCAAGAGACCCAGTACTTC	NA	many	TRBJ2-5	TRBV9	14
CASNQGKDTQYF	TGTGCCAGCAATCAGGGGAAAGATACGCAGTATTTT	NA	once	TRBJ2-3	TRBV7-8	12
CASSEGSLQETQYF	TGTGCCAGCAGTGAGGGCAGCCTCCAAGAGACCCAGTACTTC	NA	NA	TRBJ2-5	TRBV2	14
CASSGKNTGEVSYGYTF	TGTGCCAGCAGCGGCAAAAATACAGGGGAGGTTTCCTATGGCTACACCTTC	TRBD1	once	TRBJ1-2	TRBV13	17
CATEQGIFDNEQFF	TGTGCCACCGAACAAGGGATTTTTGACAATGAGCAGTTCTTC	NA	once	TRBJ2-1	TRBV5-6	14
CASSDAGDYEQYF	TGCGCCAGCAGTGACGCGGGGGACTACGAGCAGTACTTC	TRBD2	NA	TRBJ2-7	TRBV10-2	13
CASIPQGGTEAFF	TGTGCCAGCATACCACAGGGAGGCACTGAAGCTTTCTTT	NA	NA	TRBJ1-1	TRBV6-2/TRBV6-3	13
CASRVRGGGTDTQYF	TGTGCCAGTAGAGTCCGTGGTGGAGGCACAGATACGCAGTATTTT	NA	NA	TRBJ2-3	TRBV19	15
CAPPGPYNEQFF	TGTGCCCCCCCCGGCCCCTACAATGAGCAGTTCTTC	NA	NA	TRBJ2-1	TRBV19	12